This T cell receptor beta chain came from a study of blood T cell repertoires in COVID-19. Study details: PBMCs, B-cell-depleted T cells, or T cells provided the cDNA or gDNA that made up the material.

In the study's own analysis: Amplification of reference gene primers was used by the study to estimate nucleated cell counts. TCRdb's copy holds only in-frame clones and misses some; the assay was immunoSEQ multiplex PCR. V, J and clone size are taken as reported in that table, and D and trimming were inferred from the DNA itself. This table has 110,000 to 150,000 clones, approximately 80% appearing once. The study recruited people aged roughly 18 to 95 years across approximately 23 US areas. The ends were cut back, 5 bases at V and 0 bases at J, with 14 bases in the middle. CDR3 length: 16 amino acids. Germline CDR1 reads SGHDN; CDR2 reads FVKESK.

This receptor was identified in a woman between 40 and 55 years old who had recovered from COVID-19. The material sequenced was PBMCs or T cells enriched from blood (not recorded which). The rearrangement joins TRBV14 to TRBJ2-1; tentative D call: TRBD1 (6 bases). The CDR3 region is CASSLIGQLSYNEQFF. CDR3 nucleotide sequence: TGTGCCAGCAGCTTAATAGGACAGCTCTCCTACAATGAGCAGTTCTTC.